Listed here are 21 T cell receptor beta chains from one sample, sequenced in a study of shared clonotypes between healthy human individuals (dated by TCRdb to 2018 to 2021). Preparation of the library involved the immunoSEQ multiplex PCR assay. TCRdb limited this immuneACCESS table to in-frame rearrangements with V and J called. A share of clones is missing; checked studies link under half to unresolved V genes, and the rest is unexplained. The sample profile shows millions of clones; over 85% of them were found once. The biggest ten clones account for roughly 0.13% of the sample. Sequenced sample: naive CD4+ T cells sorted from blood. Taken with the paper, the label for cell subset or site translates to: CD45RA+ positively selected. The receptors derive from a man in his late teens or twenties in good health.

This chain uses TRBV5-4 with TRBJ2-5, with D perhaps TRBD1 (5 bases). The germline V gene encodes CDR1 SGHNT and CDR2 YYREEE (reference sequence). This CDR3 is built from 15 residues. Trimming took off 5 bases at V and 3 bases at J, with 17 bases between the two ends. The CDR3 is CASRLTTGSEETQYF. The CDR3 DNA is TGTGCCAGCAGACTGACCACAGGATCAGAAGAGACCCAGTACTTC.

The chain combines TRBV5-6 with TRBJ2-3, with 8 nucleotides matching TRBD1. CDR1 is SGHDT and CDR2 is YYEEEE in the germline V gene. The CDR3 runs 16 residues. Trimming cost V 0 bases and J 6 bases; bases outside gene matches: 9. This CDR3 reads CASSLARDRRRDTQYF. The CDR3 bases are TGTGCCAGCAGCTTGGCTCGGGACAGGAGACGTGATACGCAGTATTTT.

As to this clone: Other DNA sequences in this sample translate to the same CDR3. The chain has TRBV6-5 and TRBJ1-5; D gene ambiguous. The V end was cut by 5 bases, the J end by 0 bases, with 5 bases between. From germline, CDR1 is MNHEY and CDR2 SVGAGI. This CDR3 has 13 residues. This CDR3 reads CASSRGSNQPQHF. The CDR3 bases are TGTGCCAGCAGTCGGGGTAGCAATCAGCCCCAGCATTTT.

On this clone: This same CDR3 is encoded by further DNA sequences in the sample. This chain joins TRBV6-5 and TRBJ2-7; TRBD1 agrees at 12 bases. This CDR3 has 15 residues. The junction had 2 bases not matched to a gene; V was cut back by 3 bases and J by 2 bases. Germline values: CDR1 MNHEY, CDR2 SVGAGI. CDR3 loop: CASSYRDRGPYEQYF. CDR3 DNA sequence: TGTGCCAGCAGTTATAGGGACAGGGGGCCCTACGAGCAGTACTTC.

This rearrangement joins TRBV27 to TRBJ2-3; D possibly corresponds to TRBD2 (6 bases). The germline V gene encodes CDR1 MNHEY and CDR2 SMNVEV (reference sequence). The V end lost 6 bases, the J end lost 2 bases, and 12 bases lay between the germline ends. CDR3 size: 14 residues. The DNA for the CDR3 is TGTGCCAGCAGGGCGGGGCCGTACACAGATACGCAGTATTTT. The encoded protein is CASRAGPYTDTQYF.

This clone was counted a single time. The rearrangement links TRBV6-6 to TRBJ1-1; D not certain. Per germline, CDR1 MNHNY and CDR2 SVGAGI (reference sequence). The CDR3 loop spans 13 amino acids. V was clipped by 1 base and J by 9 bases, with 12 bases between them. The CDR3 bases are TGTGCCAGCAGTTACTTGAATGGACGACAAGCTTTCTTT. It codes for CASSYLNGRQAFF.

The chain combines TRBV10-3 with TRBJ1-5, with 7 bases lining up with TRBD1. Germline V gene sequence: CDR1 ENHRY, CDR2 SYGVKD. The CDR3 runs to 14 residues. Trimming at V came to 7 bases and at J to 7 bases, leaving 10 bases not matched to a gene. The chain's CDR3 is CAINRQGVGQPQHF. The CDR3 DNA follows: TGTGCCATCAACAGACAGGGTGTAGGGCAGCCCCAGCATTTT.

The rearrangement links TRBV2 to TRBJ1-2; D perhaps matches TRBD1 (6 bases). Germline-derived CDR1 and CDR2 are SNHLY and FYNNEI. The CDR3 is 15 amino acids. V was shortened by 6 bases and J by 6 bases, with 20 bases between the two germline ends. CDR3 sequence: CASSGTGMGLNGYTF. In nucleotides, the CDR3 is TGTGCCAGCAGCGGTACAGGGATGGGATTGAATGGCTACACCTTC.

The chain links TRBV6-5 to TRBJ2-3; no clear D. The length of the CDR3 is 12 residues. The V and J ends lost 10 bases and 4 bases respectively, with 12 bases between them. CDR1 MNHEY and CDR2 SVGAGI come from the germline V gene. The CDR3 protein is CANTTGPDTQYF. CDR3 DNA sequence: TGTGCCAACACTACGGGCCCAGATACGCAGTATTTT.

This rearrangement joins TRBV19 to TRBJ1-6, with 9 bases aligning to TRBD1. The CDR3 is 14 amino acids. Germline CDR1 and CDR2: LNHDA and SQIVND (reference sequence). V dropped 10 bases and J dropped 7; count of bases not matched to a gene: 8. The DNA for the CDR3 is TGTGCCACACTCGACAGGGGGATCAATTCACCCCTCCACTTT. Residues: CATLDRGINSPLHF.

The rearrangement joins TRBV6-6 to TRBJ2-1; 7 positions match TRBD1. Per germline, CDR1 MNHNY and CDR2 SVGAGI (reference sequence). The V and J ends lost 2 bases and 10 bases, in that order; junction bases with no gene match: 2. The CDR3 contains 12 residues. The CDR3, as DNA: TGTGCCAGCAGTTACGGGACAGTCGAGCAGTTCTTC. Protein: CASSYGTVEQFF.

The rearrangement joins TRBV5-6 to TRBJ2-3; 8 nucleotides agree with TRBD2. CDR1 is SGHDT, CDR2 YYEEEE, per germline. J lost 3 bases, V lost 0 bases, and 9 bases had no gene match. There are 17 residues in the CDR3. CDR3 sequence: CASSLEQRGTGTDTQYF. The DNA of the CDR3 is TGTGCCAGCAGCTTGGAACAGCGGGGGACGGGGACAGATACGCAGTATTTT. The complete variable domain, with remaining parts taken from reference TRBV5-6 and TRBJ2-3, reads DAGVTQSPTHLIKTRGQQVTLRCSPKSGHDTVSWYQQALGQGPQFIFQYYEEEERQRGNFPDRFSGHQFPNYSSELNVNALLLGDSALYLCASSLEQRGTGTDTQYFGPGTRLTVL.

J is TRBJ2-5 and V is TRBV5-6, with D unresolved. The assigned J gene may be wrong: the sequence end matches TRBJ2-7 better. The V gene's germline CDR1 is SGHDT and CDR2 YYEEEE. The CDR3 sequence is 13 residues long. The CDR3 spells CASSIPNTYEQYF. Written as DNA, the CDR3 is TGTGCCAGCAGCATCCCCAACACCTACGAGCAGTACTTC.

The J gene is TRBJ2-3, the V gene TRBV7-2, with D unclear. The V gene lost 5 bases and the J gene lost 4 bases, with 19 bases spanning the gap. The germline V gene has CDR1 SGHTA and CDR2 FQGNSA. CDR3 size: 16 residues. The CDR3 DNA is TGTGCCAGCAGCCCGGACCGAGGATCGGGCGCAGATACGCAGTATTTT. Its protein is CASSPDRGSGADTQYF.

The J gene is TRBJ2-3, the V gene TRBV5-6; D ambiguous. Trimming removed 0 bases at V and 2 bases at J, with 7 bases between. This CDR3 comprises 14 residues. The germline gives CDR1 SGHDT, CDR2 YYEEEE. For the CDR3, the DNA is TGTGCCAGCAGCTTGGTCCTATCCACAGATACGCAGTATTTT. Its protein is CASSLVLSTDTQYF.

This chain links TRBV5-5 with TRBJ1-5; D unclear. This CDR3 contains 14 residues. Germline V CDR1 and CDR2: SGHKS, YYEKEE (reference sequence). V lost 1 base to trimming and J lost 5 bases, with 10 bases between them. CDR3 amino acids: CASSLFVDYQPQHF. CDR3 DNA: TGTGCCAGCAGCTTGTTTGTTGACTATCAGCCCCAGCATTTT.

The chain combines TRBV6-1 with TRBJ1-1, with D possibly matching TRBD1 (5 bases). The V and J ends lost 7 bases and 1 base respectively, with 13 bases between them. The CDR3 has 14 residues. The germline CDR1 and CDR2 sequences are MNHNS and SASEGT. CDR3 in DNA: TGTGCCAGCACAGGGACTATTCCGAACACTGAAGCTTTCTTT. It encodes CASTGTIPNTEAFF.

Regarding this clone: Other DNA sequences from this sample encode an identical CDR3 as well. The genes are TRBV29-1 and TRBJ2-3; a weak D match, TRBD2 (6 bases). The CDR3 runs to 12 residues. The V end was cut by 4 bases, the J end by 3 bases, with 8 bases between. Germline CDR1 SQVTM, CDR2 ANQGSEA. The CDR3 loop is CSVGGVTDTQYF. The CDR3 DNA sequence: TGCAGCGTTGGGGGGGTTACAGATACGCAGTATTTT.

The chain uses TRBV9 and TRBJ2-5; D is uncertain. V shed 0 bases and J shed 5 bases, with 8 bases lying between them. The CDR3 spans 13 residues. CDR1 SGDLS and CDR2 YYNGEE come from the germline V gene. The CDR3 nucleotides are TGTGCCAGCAGCGTAGGGCCGACTGAGACCCAGTACTTC. Translated: CASSVGPTETQYF.

The CDR3 loop is CAWGQGADTQYF. The CDR3 bases are TGTGCCTGGGGGCAGGGCGCGGATACGCAGTATTTT. The V call is TRBV30, the J call TRBJ2-3; D perhaps matches TRBD1 (5 bases). Germline-derived CDR1 and CDR2 are GTSNPN and SVGIG (reference sequence). The CDR3 is 12 residues long. Trimming pared 5 bases from V and 6 bases from J, leaving 12 bases between.

This clone was observed a few times. The chain combines TRBV5-6 with TRBJ1-1; the D is unclear. V dropped 2 bases and J dropped 10 bases, with 15 bases sitting between them. There are 13 residues in the CDR3. Germline V gene lookup returns CDR1 SGHDT and CDR2 YYEEEE. The DNA for the CDR3 is TGTGCCAGCAGCTTTGACGGCCGTTGGAGAGCTTTCTTT. The encoded protein is CASSFDGRWRAFF.